Listed here are 20 T cell receptor beta chains from one sample, sequenced in a study of T-cell reconstitution after alpha-beta-depleted transplantation in children. TCRbeta library construction was performed incorporating unique molecular identifiers. One entry per CDR3 protein, called by TCRdb with MiXCR from the PCR reads. The sample carries approximately 520,000 distinct CDR3 sequences, around a third recorded once. The sample here was PBMCs from the stem cell graft donor, taken from the stem cell graft. These receptors were taken from a human donor who donated a stem cell graft to a child with aplastic anemia.

The chain is built from TRBV18 and TRBJ1-1; D remains unclear. The CDR3 covers 14 residues. Trimming took off 5 bases at V and 0 bases at J, with 10 bases between the two ends. CDR1 KGHSH and CDR2 LQKENI come from the germline V gene. CDR3 amino acids: CASSSQALNTEAFF. The CDR3 coding sequence is TGTGCCAGCTCATCGCAGGCTCTGAACACTGAAGCTTTCTTT.

The chain uses TRBV27 and TRBJ2-1; D is possibly TRBD1 (7 bases). V lost 7 bases and J 0 bases, leaving 13 bases between the germline ends. The CDR3 has 15 residues. Germline-derived CDR1 and CDR2 are MNHEY and SMNVEV (reference sequence). The CDR3 bases are TGTGCCAGCACCAGGGGGGTAGGCTCCTACAATGAGCAGTTCTTC. Translated: CASTRGVGSYNEQFF.

The V call is TRBV20-1, the J call TRBJ2-2, with D perhaps matching TRBD1 or TRBD2 (5 bases each). The CDR3 has 16 residues. Germline CDR1 reads DFQATT; CDR2 reads SNEGSKA (reference sequence). The ends were cut back, 6 bases at V and 0 bases at J, with 17 bases in the middle. CDR3: CSALGGLPANTGELFF. CDR3 DNA sequence: TGCAGTGCCCTTGGGGGTCTACCGGCGAACACCGGGGAGCTGTTTTTT.

V gene TRBV6-5 combines with J gene TRBJ1-1, with D unclear. Germline V gene sequence: CDR1 MNHEY, CDR2 SVGAGI. The V and J ends lost 2 bases and 4 bases respectively, with 17 bases between them. The CDR3 is made up of 16 amino acids. CDR3 coding DNA: TGTGCCAGCAGTTACGATCGTTTAGGAAAGGGCACTGAAGCTTTCTTT. As protein: CASSYDRLGKGTEAFF.

This chain joins TRBV7-8 and TRBJ2-3, with 11 bases fitting TRBD2. V shed 2 bases, J shed 4 bases, and the junction held 8 bases outside the gene matches. The CDR3 loop spans 17 amino acids. From germline, CDR1 is SGHVS and CDR2 FQNEAQ. The CDR3 bases are TGTGCCAGCAGCTTATTTCTGGGGACTAGCGGTCCAGATACGCAGTATTTT. The encoded protein is CASSLFLGTSGPDTQYF.

The count of this clonotype is one. V usage is TRBV7-9 and J usage is TRBJ1-5; D not certain. V shed 4 bases and J shed 2 bases, with 15 bases lying between them. Germline CDR1 SEHNR, CDR2 FQNEAQ (reference sequence). The CDR3 loop spans 16 amino acids. The CDR3 nucleotides are TGTGCCAGCAGCTCCGGCCAACCGGTTGGCAATCAGCCCCAGCATTTT. Its translation is CASSSGQPVGNQPQHF.

This sequence joins TRBV10-3 and TRBJ2-1; 7 bases are a match to TRBD2. The CDR3 is 12 residues long. Losses at the gene ends were 4 bases for V and 8 bases for J; bases not matched to a gene: 2. In germline, CDR1 is ENHRY, CDR2 SYGVKD. The CDR3: CAISVRGDEQFF. The CDR3 DNA is TGTGCCATCAGTGTACGGGGGGATGAGCAGTTCTTC.

This chain links TRBV20-1 with TRBJ2-1; D unclear. The CDR3 extends over 15 amino acids. V gave up 2 bases and J gave up 6 bases, with 17 bases separating them. Per germline, CDR1 DFQATT and CDR2 SNEGSKA (reference sequence). CDR3 loop: CSARNPELSPNEQFF. The CDR3 nucleotides read TGCAGTGCTAGAAATCCGGAACTCAGCCCCAATGAGCAGTTCTTC.

The CDR3 nucleotides read TGTGCCAGCAGCCTAGATAAGAGGGGACACAGGGTTAGCAATGAGCAGTTCTTC. This sequence encodes CASSLDKRGHRVSNEQFF. The V call is TRBV7-8, the J call TRBJ2-1; D possibly corresponds to TRBD1 (6 bases). Germline values: CDR1 SGHVS, CDR2 FQNEAQ. The V and J ends lost 5 bases and 6 bases respectively, with 26 bases between them. The CDR3 totals 18 residues.

V and J are TRBV4-3 and TRBJ2-1, with 11 bases that match TRBD2. The ends lost 3 bases at V and 5 bases at J; junction bases unmatched: 3. There are 15 residues in the CDR3. The germline CDR1 and CDR2 sequences are LGHNA and YSLEER. DNA of the CDR3: TGCGCCAGCAGCCAGGCGGGACTAGCGGACAATGAGCAGTTCTTC. Translating it yields CASSQAGLADNEQFF.

The genes are TRBV4-2 and TRBJ1-1; maybe TRBD1 (5 bases). Germline V gene lookup returns CDR1 LGHNA and CDR2 YNFKEQ. V lost 0 bases, J lost 0 bases, and 17 bases lay in between. The CDR3 has 18 residues. The CDR3 region is CASSQDGAPVTMNTEAFF. CDR3 DNA: TGTGCCAGCAGCCAAGATGGGGCTCCTGTGACTATGAACACTGAAGCTTTCTTT.

The genes are TRBV6-2 or TRBV6-3 and TRBJ2-2, with D possibly TRBD2 on 5 matching bases. Germline lookup yields CDR1 MNHEY and CDR2 SVGEGT. The V end was cut by 6 bases, the J end by 1 base, with 12 bases between. The CDR3 is 15 residues long. This CDR3 reads CASSRGLENTGELFF. CDR3 in DNA: TGTGCCAGCAGCCGCGGGTTGGAGAACACCGGGGAGCTGTTTTTT.

This clonotype was counted ten times or more. The chain recombines TRBV6-4 with TRBJ1-2, with D uncertain. Trimming stripped 4 bases from V and 1 base from J, with 13 bases between. Germline lookup yields CDR1 MRHNA and CDR2 SNTAGT. This CDR3 spans 15 amino acids. CDR3 bases: TGTGCCAGCAGTGCGGGCAGAGCCGATAACTATGGCTACACCTTC. Residues: CASSAGRADNYGYTF.

The chain is built from TRBV14 and TRBJ2-6; the D gene is possibly TRBD1 (5 bases). V was trimmed by 0 bases and J by 4 bases, leaving 7 bases between them. Per germline, CDR1 SGHDN and CDR2 FVKESK. The CDR3 is 15 residues long. CDR3 sequence: CASSQDRAGANVLTF. The CDR3 nucleotides are TGTGCCAGCAGCCAAGACAGGGCCGGGGCCAACGTCCTGACTTTC.

This clonotype was recorded a few times. This chain connects TRBV9 to TRBJ2-3; D is possibly TRBD2 (7 bases). This CDR3 spans 15 amino acids. Germline CDR1 reads SGDLS; CDR2 reads YYNGEE. Trimming took 0 bases from V and 4 from J, leaving 12 bases between them. This chain's CDR3 is CASSVVSGGPDTQYF. CDR3 nucleotides: TGTGCCAGCAGCGTAGTCTCGGGGGGCCCAGATACGCAGTATTTT. The whole variable domain, filled in from reference TRBV9 and TRBJ2-3, reads DSGVTQTPKHLITATGQRVTLRCSPRSGDLSVYWYQQSLDQGLQFLIQYYNGEERAKGNILERFSAQQFPDLHSELNLSSLELGDSALYFCASSVVSGGPDTQYFGPGTRLTVL.

This clonotype was detected a few times. The chain uses TRBV6-5 and TRBJ2-3; no definite D call. The CDR3 runs 14 residues. The V and J ends lost 2 bases and 1 base respectively, with 7 bases between them. Looked up from germline, CDR1 is MNHEY and CDR2 is SVGAGI. The CDR3 sequence is CASSYPDGTDTQYF. The CDR3, as DNA: TGTGCCAGCAGTTACCCCGACGGCACAGATACGCAGTATTTT.

This clonotype was counted only a few times. The chain uses TRBV20-1 and TRBJ1-2, with D maybe TRBD1 (5 bases). Trimming stripped 5 bases from V and 7 bases from J, with 17 bases between. Germline V CDR1 and CDR2: DFQATT, SNEGSKA (reference sequence). The CDR3 is 13 residues long. The DNA for the CDR3 is TGCAGTGCTCCTGACTCCGGGCAGGGTGGCTACACCTTC. Residues: CSAPDSGQGGYTF.

The sample holds a few counts of this clonotype. The gene calls are TRBV20-1 and TRBJ1-4, with TRBD1 as a possible D gene (6 bases). This CDR3 is 16 amino acids long. CDR1 and CDR2 from the germline V gene are DFQATT and SNEGSKA (reference sequence). V lost 0 bases and J 7 bases, leaving 18 bases between the germline ends. CDR3 nucleotide sequence: TGCAGTGCTAGAGAATACAGGGTCACGACTGGTGAAAAACTGTTTTTT. Translation gives CSAREYRVTTGEKLFF.

This sequence joins TRBV5-1 and TRBJ1-5; D not resolved. The CDR3 length is 15 residues. Trimming took 0 bases from V and 0 from J, leaving 7 bases between them. Germline V CDR1 and CDR2: SGHRS, YFSETQ. Here the CDR3 DNA reads TGCGCCAGCAGCTTGGATGGTAATAGCAATCAGCCCCAGCATTTT. This encodes CASSLDGNSNQPQHF.

V is TRBV18 and J is TRBJ2-5, with D possibly being TRBD2 (5 bases). This CDR3 spans 14 amino acids. V was clipped by 1 base and J by 0 bases, with 6 bases between them. CDR1 KGHSH and CDR2 LQKENI come from the germline V gene. The CDR3 DNA reads as TGTGCCAGCTCACCACTCGGGGACCAAGAGACCCAGTACTTC. Protein: CASSPLGDQETQYF. Supplemented by reference TRBV18 and TRBJ2-5, the full variable domain reads NAGVMQNPRHLVRRRGQEARLRCSPMKGHSHVYWYRQLPEEGLKFMVYLQKENIIDESGMPKERFSAEFPKEGPSILRIQQVVRGDSAAYFCASSPLGDQETQYFGPGTRLLVL.